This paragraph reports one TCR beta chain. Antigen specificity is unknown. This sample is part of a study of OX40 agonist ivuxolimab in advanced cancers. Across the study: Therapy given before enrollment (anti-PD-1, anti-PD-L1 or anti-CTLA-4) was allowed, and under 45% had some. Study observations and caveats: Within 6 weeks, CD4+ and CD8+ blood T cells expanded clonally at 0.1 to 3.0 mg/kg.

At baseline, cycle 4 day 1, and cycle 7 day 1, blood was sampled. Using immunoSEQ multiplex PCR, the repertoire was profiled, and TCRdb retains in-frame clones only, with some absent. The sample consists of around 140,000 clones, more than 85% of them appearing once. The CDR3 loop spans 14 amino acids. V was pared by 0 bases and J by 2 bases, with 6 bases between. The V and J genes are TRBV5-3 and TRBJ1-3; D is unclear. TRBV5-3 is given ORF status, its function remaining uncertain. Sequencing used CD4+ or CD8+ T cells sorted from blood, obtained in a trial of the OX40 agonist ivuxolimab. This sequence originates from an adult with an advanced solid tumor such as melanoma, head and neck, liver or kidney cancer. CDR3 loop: CARSLERAGNTIYF. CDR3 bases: TGTGCCAGAAGCTTGGAGCGAGCTGGAAACACCATATATTTT.